The sample holds a few counts of the clone carrying this T cell receptor beta chain. V lost 7 bases, J lost 4 bases, and 13 bases lay in between. The CDR3 is made up of 13 amino acids. The germline V gene encodes CDR1 LNHDA and CDR2 SQIVND (reference sequence). Only in-frame clones appear in the TCRdb table, and some are missing; sequencing was by immunoSEQ multiplex PCR. The sample carries some 150,000 clones, about 90% recorded once. The data belong to a study of control samples from healthy donors and cancer patients. The sequence was collected from a man between 18 and 35 years old in good health. Sequenced input: blood. This chain joins TRBV19 and TRBJ1-2; no clear D. CDR3 amino acids: CASNRDEGYGYTF. As DNA, the CDR3 is TGTGCCAGTAATAGGGATGAGGGCTATGGCTACACCTTC.